The rows below give T cell receptor beta chains drawn from one sample of a study of shared clonotypes between healthy human individuals. Some clones are missing from TCRdb's copy, which holds only in-frame ones; the method was immunoSEQ multiplex PCR. The sample includes 450,000 to 500,000 clones, around 73% of them seen just once. Sequenced material: PBMCs. The receptors come from a woman in her 40s in good health. Some clones in this sample may be carry-over from other donors' samples. CDR3s leave out the opening cysteine and the closing phenylalanine or tryptophan. Each record gives: D gene, CDR3 length, V gene, J gene, CDR3 protein. The D gene is left open where the match is weak.

.	10	TRBV7-9	TRBJ2-5	ASSLIQETQY
.	12	TRBV6-1	TRBJ1-2	ASSEFEGNYGYT
TRBD2	13	TRBV6-4	TRBJ2-1	ASSAGLAGGDEQF
.	14	TRBV19	TRBJ2-1	ASFPPGRGDDNEQF
.	12	TRBV5-1	TRBJ1-4	ASSLEGLGEKLF
TRBD1	14	TRBV5-1	TRBJ2-7	ASSLGTGRFSYEQY
.	13	TRBV11-2	TRBJ1-1	ASKRFRDGKTEAF
TRBD1	12	TRBV7-9	TRBJ2-1	ATEDRAFNNEQF
.	13	TRBV5-4	TRBJ1-3	ASSSRTDSGNTIY
.	13	TRBV18	TRBJ1-4	ASSPESQFYEKLF
.	10	TRBV6-5	TRBJ2-7	ASSYSTGEQY
.	11	TRBV6-5	TRBJ1-5	ASSYSPNQPQH
.	11	TRBV2	TRBJ2-2	ASRPTRAGELF
TRBD1	14	TRBV18	TRBJ1-1	ASSSKTGAGDTEAF
.	13	TRBV19	TRBJ2-3	ASSTTGTSVDTQY
.	12	TRBV27	TRBJ1-4	ASSLWGQDEKLF
.	12	TRBV6-6	TRBJ1-1	ASSTTGGWGEAF
.	13	TRBV6-6	TRBJ1-3	ASSSQWDSGNTIY
.	11	TRBV6-1	TRBJ2-7	ATRPSLRYEQY
.	10	TRBV7-9	TRBJ2-7	ASFESSDEQY
TRBD2	13	TRBV11-3	TRBJ2-1	ASSLGGSSYNEQF
TRBD2	12	TRBV5-1	TRBJ2-7	ASSLSEVAGEQY
TRBD2	17	TRBV7-6	TRBJ2-1	ASSLALRSSGSRWNEQF
TRBD1	12	TRBV30	TRBJ1-6	AWRGDRGPSPLH